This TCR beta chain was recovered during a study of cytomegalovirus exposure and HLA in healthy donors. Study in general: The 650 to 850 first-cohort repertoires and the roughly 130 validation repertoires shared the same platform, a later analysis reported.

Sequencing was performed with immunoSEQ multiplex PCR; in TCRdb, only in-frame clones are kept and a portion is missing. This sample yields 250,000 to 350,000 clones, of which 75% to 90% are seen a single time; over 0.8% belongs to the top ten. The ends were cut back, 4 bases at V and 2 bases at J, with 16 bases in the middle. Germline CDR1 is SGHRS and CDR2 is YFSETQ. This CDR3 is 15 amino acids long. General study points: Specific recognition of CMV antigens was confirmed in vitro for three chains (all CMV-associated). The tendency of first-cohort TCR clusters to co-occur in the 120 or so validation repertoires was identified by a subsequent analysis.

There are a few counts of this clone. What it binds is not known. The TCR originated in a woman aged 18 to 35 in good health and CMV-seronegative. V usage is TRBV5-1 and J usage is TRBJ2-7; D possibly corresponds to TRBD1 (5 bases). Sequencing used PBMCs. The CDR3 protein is CASSLQGSPTYEQYF. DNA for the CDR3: TGCGCCAGCAGCCTGCAGGGATCTCCGACCTACGAGCAGTACTTC.